What follows are 13 T cell receptor beta chains derived from one specimen sequenced in a study of T cells in Graves' hyperthyroidism and ophthalmopathy. Regions amplified from RNA transcripts were the TCR beta CDR3 regions. Primed by the HTBI set, a first-round RT-PCR was run on the TCR CDR3. TCRdb used MiXCR to reprocess the multiplex PCR reads, holding one entry per CDR3 protein. The sample consists of around 440,000 distinct CDR3 sequences, 15% to 18% of them appearing once. Specimen: blood. The receptor source for this set is a woman aged 18-29 years with Graves' hyperthyroidism.

This clonotype was found a few times. The chain links TRBV27 to TRBJ2-2; 8 bases agree with TRBD1. Germline assignment: CDR1 MNHEY and CDR2 SMNVEV (reference sequence). V shed 6 bases, J shed 1 base, and the junction held 7 bases outside the gene matches. The CDR3 sequence is 16 residues long. The CDR3 bases are TGTGCCAGCAGGAAACGAGGGACAGGGAACACCGGGGAGCTGTTTTTT. This translates into CASRKRGTGNTGELFF.

This clonotype was found many times. The chain combines TRBV20-1 with TRBJ1-1; unclear D gene. CDR1 and CDR2 (germline): DFQATT, SNEGSKA (reference sequence). This CDR3 region has 11 residues. V was trimmed by 7 bases and J by 1 base, leaving 7 bases between them. The CDR3 sequence: CSVPGNTEAFF. In DNA form, the CDR3 reads TGCAGTGTTCCGGGGAACACTGAAGCTTTCTTT.

This clonotype was observed at least ten times. This chain joins TRBV28 and TRBJ1-4; D gene unclear. Trimming took off 7 bases at V and 3 bases at J, with 9 bases between the two ends. This CDR3 has 13 amino acids. The germline gives CDR1 MDHEN, CDR2 SYDVKM. CDR3 protein: CASNGPSNEKLFF. The DNA of the CDR3 is TGTGCCAGCAACGGACCGTCTAATGAAAAACTGTTTTTT.

The J gene is TRBJ1-1, the V gene TRBV6-2 or TRBV6-3; the D is unclear. Germline V gene sequence: CDR1 MNHEY, CDR2 SVGEGT. The CDR3 loop spans 11 amino acids. Trimming removed 5 bases from V and 4 bases from J, with 5 bases in between. The CDR3 sequence is CASSILTEAFF. CDR3 nucleotide sequence: TGTGCCAGCAGTATACTCACTGAAGCTTTCTTT.

This clonotype was recorded at least ten times. The V gene is TRBV19, the J gene TRBJ1-3; D call uncertain. The germline V and J ends were trimmed by 3 bases and 4 bases, with 7 bases remaining between them. Germline assignment: CDR1 LNHDA and CDR2 SQIVND (reference sequence). This CDR3 has 13 residues. Here the CDR3 reads CASSITGGNTIYF. DNA for the CDR3: TGTGCCAGTAGTATTACCGGAGGAAACACCATATATTTT.

This clonotype has at least ten counts. The rearrangement joins TRBV7-8 to TRBJ2-1; D assignment may be TRBD1 or TRBD2 (6 bases each). The CDR3 contains 15 residues. CDR1 SGHVS and CDR2 FQNEAQ come from the germline V gene. Trimming stripped 6 bases from V and 9 bases from J, with 21 bases between. The CDR3 DNA reads as TGTGCCAGCAGTCAAACGTTAGGGGGGATCGGTGAGCAGTTCTTC. Its protein product is CASSQTLGGIGEQFF.

The chain employs TRBV11-1 and TRBJ2-1; no clear D. Per the germline V gene, CDR1 is SGHAT and CDR2 is FQDESV (reference sequence). The CDR3 is 14 residues long. V lost 5 bases and J lost 9, with 17 bases in between. CDR3 nucleotides: TGTGCCAGCAGCCCAACCTACACCCCAGGTGAGCAGTTCTTC. It codes for CASSPTYTPGEQFF.

This clonotype turned up a few times. The V gene is TRBV29-1, the J gene TRBJ2-7; D unresolved. This CDR3 has 12 amino acids. Germline CDR1 reads SQVTM; CDR2 reads ANQGSEA. Between the trimmed V and J ends, which lost 5 bases and 3 bases, there was a span of 11 bases. The CDR3 DNA reads TGCAGCGTTTCTGGATTGAACTACGAGCAGTACTTC. Encoded protein: CSVSGLNYEQYF.

In this sample, this clonotype turned up many times. The rearrangement joins TRBV30 to TRBJ1-5; TRBD1 aligns across 7 bases. Germline CDR1 GTSNPN, CDR2 SVGIG (reference sequence). With V trimmed by 5 bases and J by 5 bases, 6 bases remained unmatched. This CDR3 contains 13 residues. The CDR3 DNA reads as TGTGCCTGGGGATTTGGACAGGATCAGCCCCAGCATTTT. Amino acid sequence: CAWGFGQDQPQHF.

In this sample, this clonotype turned up once. This sequence may be a read error, since a much larger clone differs from it by one base. The chain has TRBV20-1 and TRBJ2-1; perhaps TRBD2 as D (6 bases). CDR3 length: 16 residues. Germline-derived CDR1 and CDR2 are DFQATT and SNEGSKA (reference sequence). The CDR3 coding sequence is TGCAGTGCTCAGATAGGGACTCTTCTATCCTACAATGAGCAGTCCTTC. Translating gives CSAQIGTLLSYNEQSF.

This clonotype was detected many times. This chain links TRBV7-3 with TRBJ2-3; perhaps TRBD2 as D (6 bases). CDR1 is SGHTA, CDR2 FQGTGA, per germline. V lost 2 bases and J lost 0, with 15 bases in between. There are 17 residues in the CDR3. This CDR3 is CASSLQAGFPSTDTQYF. CDR3 in DNA: TGTGCCAGCAGCTTACAAGCGGGCTTTCCTAGCACAGATACGCAGTATTTT.

Many counts were recorded for this clonotype. CDR3 nucleotide sequence: TGTGCCAGCAGTGAACAGGGGACCGGCACAGATACGCAGTATTTT. This codes for CASSEQGTGTDTQYF. The rearrangement links TRBV2 to TRBJ2-3; maybe TRBD1 (6 bases). The CDR3 is made up of 15 amino acids. Trimming took 2 bases from V and 1 from J, leaving 10 bases between them. From germline, CDR1 is SNHLY and CDR2 FYNNEI.

The rearrangement links TRBV6-2 or TRBV6-3 to TRBJ2-3, with a weak D call TRBD2 (6 bases). The CDR3 covers 18 residues. Germline CDR1 is MNHEY and CDR2 is SVGEGT. Trimming took off 6 bases at V and 2 bases at J, with 24 bases between the two ends. The CDR3 reads CASRPPPGLKHNTDTQYF. CDR3 in DNA: TGTGCCAGCAGACCACCTCCGGGACTCAAACACAACACAGATACGCAGTATTTT.